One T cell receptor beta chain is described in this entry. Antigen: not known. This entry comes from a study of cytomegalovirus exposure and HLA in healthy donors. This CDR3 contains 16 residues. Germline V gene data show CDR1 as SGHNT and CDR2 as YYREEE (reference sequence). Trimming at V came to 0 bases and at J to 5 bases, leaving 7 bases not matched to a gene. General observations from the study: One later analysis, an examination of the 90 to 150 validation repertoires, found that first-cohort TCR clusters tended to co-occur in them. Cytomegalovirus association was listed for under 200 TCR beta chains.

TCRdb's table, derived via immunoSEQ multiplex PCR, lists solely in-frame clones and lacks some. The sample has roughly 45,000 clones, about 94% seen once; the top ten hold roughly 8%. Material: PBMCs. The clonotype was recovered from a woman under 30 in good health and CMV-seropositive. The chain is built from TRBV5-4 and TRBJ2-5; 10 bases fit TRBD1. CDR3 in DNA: TGTGCCAGCAGCTTGGGGTCGGGACAGGGGAGTGAGACCCAGTACTTC. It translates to CASSLGSGQGSETQYF. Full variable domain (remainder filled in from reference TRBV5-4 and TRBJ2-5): ETGVTQSPTHLIKTRGQQVTLRCSSQSGHNTVSWYQQALGQGPQFIFQYYREEENGRGNFPPRFSGLQFPNYSSELNVNALELDDSALYLCASSLGSGQGSETQYFGPGTRLLVL.